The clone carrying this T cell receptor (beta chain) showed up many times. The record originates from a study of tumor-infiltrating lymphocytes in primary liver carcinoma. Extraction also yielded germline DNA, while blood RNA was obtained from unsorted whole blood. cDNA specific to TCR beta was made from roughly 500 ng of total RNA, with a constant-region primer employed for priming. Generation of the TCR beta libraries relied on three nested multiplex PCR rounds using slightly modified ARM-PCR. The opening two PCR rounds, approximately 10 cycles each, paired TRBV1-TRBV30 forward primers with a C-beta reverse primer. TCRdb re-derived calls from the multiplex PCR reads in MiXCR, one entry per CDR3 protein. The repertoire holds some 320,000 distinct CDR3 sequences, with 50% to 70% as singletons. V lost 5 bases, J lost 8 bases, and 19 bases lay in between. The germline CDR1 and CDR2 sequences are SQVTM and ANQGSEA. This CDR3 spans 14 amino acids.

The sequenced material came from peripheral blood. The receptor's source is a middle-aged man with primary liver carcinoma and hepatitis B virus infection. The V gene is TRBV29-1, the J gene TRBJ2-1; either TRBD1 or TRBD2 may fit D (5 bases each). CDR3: CSVRGRVGGDEQFF. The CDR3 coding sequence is TGCAGCGTTCGAGGCAGGGTTGGAGGCGATGAGCAGTTCTTC.